This passage covers 5 T cell receptor beta chains from one sample sequenced in a study of blood T cells in healthy people across ages. Primers used in a second PCR of roughly 7 to 12 cycles were a sample-barcoded 5' primer and a J-beta primer mix. In TCRdb, the 5' RACE reads were re-called with MiXCR into one record per CDR3 protein. The sample lists 1,500,000 or so distinct CDR3 sequences; roughly 60% were seen once. The sequenced material came from blood. The receptor source for this set is a man between 18 and 35 years old in good health.

This chain joins TRBV21-1 and TRBJ2-1; TRBD2 is taken as the D call from the table, unchecked against the DNA. TRBV21-1 is reported as a pseudogene. The CDR3 totals 14 residues. In nucleotides, the CDR3 is TGTGCCAGCGCCACTAGAGGCACCTACAATGAGCAGTTCTTC. Translated, it gives CASATRGTYNEQFF.

The rearrangement joins TRBV7-8 to TRBJ1-3, with D unclear. Germline CDR1 reads SGHVS; CDR2 reads FQNEAQ. The V end lost 2 bases, the J end lost 2 bases, and 10 bases lay between the germline ends. CDR3 size: 15 residues. The CDR3 DNA reads as TGTGCCAGCAGCTTACCCCTTAGGGCTGGAAACACCATATATTTT. Encoded protein: CASSLPLRAGNTIYF.

A single count supports this clonotype. This may arise from a read error, as a much more abundant clone is one base away. The chain is built from TRBV28 and TRBJ1-2, with D possibly TRBD1 on 6 matching bases. Trimming shortened V by 10 bases and J by 1 base, and 16 bases separated the two germline ends. The germline V gene encodes CDR1 MDHEN and CDR2 SYDVKM. The CDR3 totals 14 residues. CDR3 DNA: TGTGCCAACAGCCGGACAGTCCTTAACTATGGCTACACCTTC. Its translation: CANSRTVLNYGYTF.

On this clonotype itself: Just one base apart from a much larger clone, this may be a read error. The rearrangement joins TRBV4-3 to TRBJ2-1; possibly TRBD1 or TRBD2 for D (5 bases each). The J call could be wrong; TRBJ2-7 is a better fit for the DNA end. The CDR3 extends over 17 amino acids. Germline V gene lookup returns CDR1 LGHNA and CDR2 YSLEER. CDR3 in amino acids: CASSQDLSGSSYNEQYF. Here the CDR3 DNA reads TGCGCCAGCAGCCAAGATCTCTCAGGGAGCTCCTACAATGAGCAGTACTTC.

This chain links TRBV20-1 with TRBJ2-7; D gene uncertain. The germline V gene has CDR1 DFQATT and CDR2 SNEGSKA (reference sequence). Trimming took 0 bases from V and 3 from J, leaving 12 bases between them. This CDR3 comprises 14 residues. CDR3 in DNA: TGCAGTGCTAGAGATCCCCAACCGATCTACGAGCAGTACTTC. As protein: CSARDPQPIYEQYF.